Shown below are 24 T cell receptor beta chains from a single sample sequenced in a study of spatial heterogeneity in lung cancer. Each CDR3 protein gets one entry after TCRdb re-called the 5' RACE reads with MiXCR. The table includes about 26,000 distinct CDR3 sequences, about 6% detected once. Regarding time point: blood at routine non-recurrence follow-up after resection. The sequenced material consisted of unsorted whole RNA from tumor, nontumor lung or frozen PBMC. This material consisted of PBMCs, taken at follow-up. The receptors here all came from a male donor with early-stage non-small cell lung cancer.

This clonotype has a count of ten or more. The chain has TRBV29-1 and TRBJ2-1, with D possibly TRBD2 on 5 matching bases. Germline values: CDR1 SQVTM, CDR2 ANQGSEA. CDR3 size: 16 residues. The V end was cut by 0 bases, the J end by 9 bases, with 21 bases between. CDR3 DNA: TGCAGCGTTGAAGATGGAGGTGAGCCTTCCGGGCCTGAGCAGTTCTTC. This sequence encodes CSVEDGGEPSGPEQFF.

The table lists this clonotype with many counts. The V call is TRBV18, the J call TRBJ2-1, with 9 bases lining up with TRBD1. The CDR3 is 16 amino acids. Germline CDR1 KGHSH, CDR2 LQKENI. J gave up 9 bases and V 4 bases, and 13 bases lay outside the gene matches. CDR3 in amino acids: CASSRPGAQGAGEQFF. The CDR3 DNA reads as TGTGCCAGCTCACGGCCCGGGGCACAGGGGGCAGGTGAGCAGTTCTTC.

This clonotype was detected only a few times. The chain recombines TRBV5-1 with TRBJ2-5; D is ambiguous. Germline V lookup: CDR1 SGHRS, CDR2 YFSETQ. Between the trimmed V and J ends, which lost 4 bases and 5 bases, there was a span of 15 bases. This CDR3 spans 14 amino acids. The CDR3 DNA follows: TGCGCCAGCAGCACCGTCCAGCCTGGCGAGACCCAGTACTTC. Translating gives CASSTVQPGETQYF.

The sample holds many counts of this clonotype. The rearrangement links TRBV20-1 to TRBJ1-5; D is possibly TRBD1 (5 bases). The CDR3 runs to 14 residues. Germline V gene lookup returns CDR1 DFQATT and CDR2 SNEGSKA (reference sequence). V was pared by 0 bases and J by 1 base, with 7 bases between. For the CDR3, the DNA is TGCAGTGCTAGAGAGCAGGGAAGCAATCAGCCCCAGCATTTT. Translated: CSAREQGSNQPQHF.

This clonotype was recorded at least ten times. The chain carries TRBV27 and TRBJ2-7; D unclear. The germline V and J ends were trimmed by 5 bases and 1 base, with 9 bases remaining between them. Germline values: CDR1 MNHEY, CDR2 SMNVEV (reference sequence). The CDR3 has 13 amino acids. The CDR3 DNA reads as TGTGCCAGCAGTGCCCGGGTTTCCTACGAGCAGTACTTC. This codes for CASSARVSYEQYF.

The table lists this clonotype with a few counts. The chain has TRBV20-1 and TRBJ1-5; the match to TRBD1 covers 12 bases. V gave up 5 bases and J gave up 6 bases; unmatched junction bases: 5. The CDR3 covers 14 residues. CDR1 and CDR2 from the germline V gene are DFQATT and SNEGSKA (reference sequence). The DNA of the CDR3 is TGCAGTGCTCGGGGGACAGGGGGCGGTCAGCCCCAGCATTTT. Its protein product is CSARGTGGGQPQHF.

There are many counts of this clonotype. V is TRBV24-1 and J is TRBJ2-3; D is uncertain. Trimming removed 4 bases at V and 0 bases at J, with 13 bases between. CDR1 KGHDR and CDR2 SFDVKD come from the germline V gene. The CDR3 contains 16 residues. CDR3 loop: CATSDPRTPSTDTQYF. Here the CDR3 DNA reads TGTGCCACCAGTGACCCGAGGACCCCTAGCACAGATACGCAGTATTTT.

This clonotype occurred many times. V usage is TRBV28 and J usage is TRBJ1-5, with a tentative D call TRBD1 (5 bases). V was clipped by 5 bases and J by 7 bases, with 18 bases between them. This CDR3 comprises 15 residues. CDR1 MDHEN and CDR2 SYDVKM come from the germline V gene. This chain's CDR3 is CASSRPGGGDQPQHF. DNA for the CDR3: TGTGCCAGCAGTCGACCGGGCGGGGGAGACCAGCCCCAGCATTTT.

In this sample, this clonotype turned up a few times. This rearrangement joins TRBV18 to TRBJ1-1, with a tentative D call TRBD1 (6 bases). This CDR3 region has 14 residues. The V end lost 3 bases, the J end lost 4 bases, and 12 bases lay between the germline ends. Looked up from germline, CDR1 is KGHSH and CDR2 is LQKENI. Here the CDR3 DNA reads TGTGCCAGCTCACCGCTACAGGGAGGCACTGAAGCTTTCTTT. As protein: CASSPLQGGTEAFF.

Only a few counts were recorded for this clonotype. The chain employs TRBV18 and TRBJ2-5; 11 nucleotides line up with TRBD1. The CDR3 contains 16 residues. Trimming cost V 3 bases and J 5 bases; bases outside gene matches: 8. Germline assignment: CDR1 KGHSH and CDR2 LQKENI. The CDR3 reads CASSPSGTGGSETQYF. The DNA of the CDR3 is TGTGCCAGCTCACCCTCCGGGACAGGGGGTTCTGAGACCCAGTACTTC.

J is TRBJ2-2 and V is TRBV18, with D uncertain. The CDR3 covers 14 residues. Looked up from germline, CDR1 is KGHSH and CDR2 is LQKENI. The V end lost 3 bases, the J end lost 6 bases, and 11 bases lay between the germline ends. The DNA of the CDR3 is TGTGCCAGCTCACCTAATGGGAATCCCGGGGAGCTGTTTTTT. It yields the protein CASSPNGNPGELFF.

This clonotype has more than one count but fewer than ten. V and J are TRBV6-6 and TRBJ2-5, with D perhaps matching TRBD1 or TRBD2 (5 bases each). The CDR3 sequence is 15 residues long. CDR1 is MNHNY, CDR2 SVGAGI, per germline (reference sequence). The V end was cut by 2 bases, the J end by 7 bases, with 17 bases between. CDR3 coding DNA: TGTGCCAGCAGTTACCGGGGACGGGCGGAAGGGACCCAGTACTTC. Its translation: CASSYRGRAEGTQYF.

This clonotype came up a few times. Written as DNA, the CDR3 is TGTGCCAGCAGCTTAGCTGGTGGACATCAGTCCTACGAGCAGTACTTC. Its translation: CASSLAGGHQSYEQYF. The J gene is TRBJ2-7, the V gene TRBV11-1; D may be TRBD1 (5 bases). Germline CDR1 is SGHAT and CDR2 is FQDESV (reference sequence). The CDR3 has 16 amino acids. The germline V and J ends were trimmed by 0 bases and 1 base, with 13 bases remaining between them.

This clonotype has a count of ten or more. The chain carries TRBV20-1 and TRBJ2-3; the D is unclear. Trimming shortened V by 1 base and J by 2 bases, and 10 bases separated the two germline ends. Germline CDR1 DFQATT, CDR2 SNEGSKA (reference sequence). The CDR3 has 14 residues. This chain's CDR3 is CSARVSRVTDTQYF. The CDR3 nucleotides are TGCAGTGCTAGAGTTTCACGGGTCACAGATACGCAGTATTTT.

This clonotype was observed at least ten times. The chain carries TRBV12-3 or TRBV12-4 and TRBJ1-1, with D tentatively TRBD1 (6 bases). The CDR3 spans 14 residues. V lost 6 bases and J lost 1, with 12 bases in between. CDR3 nucleotide sequence: TGTGCCAGCAGCCCAGCAGGGGCGAACACTGAAGCTTTCTTT. Its protein product is CASSPAGANTEAFF.

This clonotype has ten or more counts. The V call is TRBV30, the J call TRBJ2-3; D could derive from TRBD1 or TRBD2 (6 bases each). Trimming cost V 8 bases and J 2 bases, with 14 bases left between them. CDR3 length: 13 residues. The germline V gene has CDR1 GTSNPN and CDR2 SVGIG (reference sequence). CDR3 in amino acids: CAGDGGYTDTQYF. The CDR3 DNA reads TGTGCCGGCGACGGGGGCTACACAGATACGCAGTATTTT.

This clonotype has a count of ten or more. CDR3 protein: CATSKPGQETQYF. The CDR3 DNA reads TGTGCCACCAGTAAACCGGGACAAGAGACCCAGTACTTC. The chain joins TRBV24-1 to TRBJ2-5; D is possibly TRBD2 (5 bases). With 6 bases removed from V and 2 bases from J, the gap between germline ends came to 9 bases. This CDR3 region has 13 residues. Per the germline V gene, CDR1 is KGHDR and CDR2 is SFDVKD.

CDR3 protein: CASSLANEQFF. CDR3 nucleotide sequence: TGTGCCAGCAGCTTAGCCAATGAGCAGTTCTTC. The chain has TRBV7-2 and TRBJ2-1; D is uncertain. The CDR3 runs to 11 residues. The germline V gene has CDR1 SGHTA and CDR2 FQGNSA. V lost 0 bases and J lost 6, with 0 bases in between.

This clonotype was seen at least ten times. The chain uses TRBV9 and TRBJ2-7, with TRBD2 matching over 7 bases. This CDR3 contains 14 residues. Germline V CDR1 and CDR2: SGDLS, YYNGEE. V was clipped by 7 bases and J by 4 bases; unmatched bases: 11. CDR3 sequence (DNA): TGTGCCAGCGAGAGGGCTAGCGGAGTTTACGAGCAGTACGTC. Protein product: CASERASGVYEQYV.

Concerning this clonotype: Mismatch with germline at one junction end may stem from a read error. The chain has TRBV7-7 and TRBJ2-5; D is possibly TRBD1 (5 bases). This CDR3 has 13 amino acids. The germline gives CDR1 SSHAT, CDR2 FNYEAQ (reference sequence). The CDR3 region is CASSRTYQETQYF. The CDR3 nucleotides are TGTGCTAGCAGCCGGACATATCAAGAGACCCAGTACTTC.

Ten or more counts support this clonotype. The gene calls are TRBV20-1 and TRBJ1-1; the D gene is possibly TRBD1 (6 bases). Germline V gene lookup returns CDR1 DFQATT and CDR2 SNEGSKA (reference sequence). The V end lost 6 bases, the J end lost 4 bases, and 12 bases lay between the germline ends. The CDR3 length is 12 residues. CDR3 bases: TGCAGTGCCCCTTCCAGGGGCACTGAAGCTTTCTTT. This sequence encodes CSAPSRGTEAFF.

This clonotype was recorded many times. The genes are TRBV20-1 and TRBJ2-7; D gene unclear. V was shortened by 0 bases and J by 5 bases, with 8 bases between the two germline ends. This CDR3 region has 12 residues. Germline V CDR1 and CDR2: DFQATT, SNEGSKA (reference sequence). The CDR3 DNA reads TGCAGTGCTAGAGATCCTAACCACGAGCAGTACGTC. This codes for CSARDPNHEQYV.

This clonotype was recorded many times. CDR3 nucleotides: TGTGCCTGCATGTCCGGACAGGGAGGTTCACCCCTCCACTTT. Translating it yields CACMSGQGGSPLHF. The V and J genes are TRBV5-4 and TRBJ1-6, with TRBD1 identical over 8 bases. The trim removed 10 bases at V and 9 bases at J, leaving 12 bases unmatched. Looked up from germline, CDR1 is SGHNT and CDR2 is YYREEE (reference sequence). The CDR3 is 14 amino acids.

This clonotype has ten or more counts. This chain joins TRBV7-9 and TRBJ1-3; D is undetermined. Per germline, CDR1 SEHNR and CDR2 FQNEAQ (reference sequence). Trimming left V 4 bases short and J 1 base short, with 14 bases between. The CDR3 length is 16 residues. The CDR3 sequence: CASSSDFLSSGNTIYF. CDR3 DNA sequence: TGTGCCAGCAGCTCAGATTTCCTTTCTTCTGGAAACACCATATATTTT.